The clone carrying this TCR beta chain was observed once. Its specificity is not known. The CDR3 is 15 residues long. CDR1 SGHNT and CDR2 YYREEE come from the germline V gene (reference sequence). V dropped 4 bases and J dropped 2 bases, with 15 bases sitting between them. The data are from a study of T cell responses to AZD1222 COVID-19 vaccine. Across the whole study: Pooled together were second doses at about 4 or about 12 weeks. Study-wide results and caveats: Unmutated variant regions are reportedly targeted by nearly half of spike-specific TCRs. Clonal diversity was possibly underestimated, and white British individuals and females predominated among donors.

Profiled with immunoSEQ multiplex PCR; TCRdb holds only in-frame clones, not every one. The sample has about 84,000 clones; nearly 90% are singletons. The rearrangement joins TRBV5-4 to TRBJ1-1; no clear D. The TCR originated in an adult in good health. Here the sequenced sample was peripheral blood, taken on day 0 of AZD1222 vaccination. CDR3 amino acids: CASSPRSGLNTEAFF. For the CDR3, the DNA is TGTGCCAGCAGCCCCCGTTCCGGGTTAAACACTGAAGCTTTCTTT.